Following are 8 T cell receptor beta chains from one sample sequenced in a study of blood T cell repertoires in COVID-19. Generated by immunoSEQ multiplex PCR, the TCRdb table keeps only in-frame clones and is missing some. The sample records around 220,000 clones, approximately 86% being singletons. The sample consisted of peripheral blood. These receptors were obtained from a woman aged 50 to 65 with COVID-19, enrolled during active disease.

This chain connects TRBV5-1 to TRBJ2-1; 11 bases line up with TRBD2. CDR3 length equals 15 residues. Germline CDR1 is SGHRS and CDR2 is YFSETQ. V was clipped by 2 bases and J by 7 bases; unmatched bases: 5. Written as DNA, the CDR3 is TGCGCCAGCAGCTTTAGCGGGGGGGTAACAAATGAGCAGTTCTTC. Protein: CASSFSGGVTNEQFF.

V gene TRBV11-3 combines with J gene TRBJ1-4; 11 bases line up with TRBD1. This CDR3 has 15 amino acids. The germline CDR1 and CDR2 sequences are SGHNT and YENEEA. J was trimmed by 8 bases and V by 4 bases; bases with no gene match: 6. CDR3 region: CASSYRTGGGEKLFF. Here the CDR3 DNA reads TGTGCCAGCAGCTACCGGACAGGGGGCGGCGAAAAACTGTTTTTT.

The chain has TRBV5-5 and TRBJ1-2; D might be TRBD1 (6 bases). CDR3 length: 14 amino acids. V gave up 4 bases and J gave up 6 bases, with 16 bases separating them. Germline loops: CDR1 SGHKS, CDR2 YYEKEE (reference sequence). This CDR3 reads CASSPTTGSDGYTF. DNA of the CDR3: TGTGCCAGCAGCCCTACTACAGGGTCGGATGGCTACACCTTC. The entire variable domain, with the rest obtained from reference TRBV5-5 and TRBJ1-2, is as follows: DAGVTQSPTHLIKTRGQQVTLRCSPISGHKSVSWYQQVLGQGPQFIFQYYEKEERGRGNFPDRFSARQFPNYSSELNVNALLLGDSALYLCASSPTTGSDGYTFGSGTRLTVV.

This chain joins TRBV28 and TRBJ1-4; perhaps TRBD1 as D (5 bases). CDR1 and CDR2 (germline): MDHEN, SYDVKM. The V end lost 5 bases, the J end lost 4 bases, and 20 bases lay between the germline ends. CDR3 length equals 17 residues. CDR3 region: CASSIPPTGTHNEKLFF. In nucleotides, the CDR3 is TGTGCCAGCAGTATACCTCCTACAGGAACCCATAATGAAAAACTGTTTTTT.

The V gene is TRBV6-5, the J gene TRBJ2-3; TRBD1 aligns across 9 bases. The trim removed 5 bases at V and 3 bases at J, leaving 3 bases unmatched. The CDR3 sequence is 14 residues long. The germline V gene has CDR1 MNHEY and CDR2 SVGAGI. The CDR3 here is CASSRQGGTDTQYF. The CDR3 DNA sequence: TGTGCCAGCAGTCGACAGGGGGGGACAGATACGCAGTATTTT.

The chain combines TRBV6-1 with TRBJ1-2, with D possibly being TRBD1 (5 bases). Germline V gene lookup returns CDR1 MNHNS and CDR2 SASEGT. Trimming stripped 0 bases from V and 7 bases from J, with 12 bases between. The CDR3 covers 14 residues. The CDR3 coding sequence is TGTGCCAGCAGTGAAGCGCCACAGGTTGTTGGCTACACCTTC. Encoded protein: CASSEAPQVVGYTF.

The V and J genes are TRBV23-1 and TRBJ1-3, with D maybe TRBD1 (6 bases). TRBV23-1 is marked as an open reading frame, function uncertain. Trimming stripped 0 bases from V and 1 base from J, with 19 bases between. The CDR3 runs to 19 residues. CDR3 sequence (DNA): TGCGCCAGCAGTCAATCGCAGTGGGACATGGATTCTTCTGGAAACACCATATATTTT. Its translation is CASSQSQWDMDSSGNTIYF.

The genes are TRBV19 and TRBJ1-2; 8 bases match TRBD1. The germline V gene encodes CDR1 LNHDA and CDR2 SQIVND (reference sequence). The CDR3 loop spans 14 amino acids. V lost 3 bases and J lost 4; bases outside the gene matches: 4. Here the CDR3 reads CASSMQGAAYGYTF. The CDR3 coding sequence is TGTGCCAGTAGTATGCAGGGGGCCGCCTATGGCTACACCTTC.